This entry lists 5 T cell receptor beta chains sequenced from one sample in a study of T cells in Graves' hyperthyroidism and ophthalmopathy. Template material for amplifying TCR beta CDR3 regions consisted of RNA transcripts. HTBI primers were used for first-round RT-PCR of the TCR CDR3. TCRdb re-called the multiplex PCR reads with MiXCR, one entry per CDR3 protein. The data hold 300,000 or so distinct CDR3 sequences, with roughly 17% observed a single time. Sequencing input: blood. The receptor set was obtained from a man aged 30 to 39 with Graves' hyperthyroidism.

The chain has TRBV2 and TRBJ2-7; D is tentatively TRBD1 or TRBD2 (5 bases each). Germline V lookup: CDR1 SNHLY, CDR2 FYNNEI. V gave up 2 bases and J gave up 5 bases, with 19 bases separating them. The CDR3 spans 16 residues. DNA of the CDR3: TGTGCCAGCAGTGAACCCCCCTCGGTGGGGACCGACGAGCAGTACTTC. This encodes CASSEPPSVGTDEQYF.

The gene calls are TRBV20-1 and TRBJ1-5; TRBD1 might be the D (5 bases). The CDR3 covers 15 residues. Germline CDR1 is DFQATT and CDR2 is SNEGSKA (reference sequence). V was pared by 6 bases and J by 1 base, with 16 bases between. CDR3 residues: CSAIGTRRSNQPQHF. The DNA for the CDR3 is TGCAGTGCCATCGGGACCAGGAGGAGCAATCAGCCCCAGCATTTT.

This clonotype has at least ten counts. The V gene is TRBV2, the J gene TRBJ2-1; D is unclear. Germline V gives CDR1 SNHLY, CDR2 FYNNEI. This CDR3 region has 13 residues. V dropped 7 bases and J dropped 5 bases, with 12 bases sitting between them. The chain's CDR3 is CASTYFPDNEQFF. CDR3 nucleotide sequence: TGTGCCAGCACCTACTTCCCGGACAATGAGCAGTTCTTC. The full variable domain, its missing parts supplied by reference TRBV2 and TRBJ2-1, is EPEVTQTPSHQVTQMGQEVILRCVPISNHLYFYWYRQILGQKVEFLVSFYNNEISEKSEIFDDQFSVERPDGSNFTLKIRSTKLEDSAMYFCASTYFPDNEQFFGPGTRLTVL.

V usage is TRBV12-3 or TRBV12-4 and J usage is TRBJ2-6; 7 nucleotides match TRBD1. The CDR3 consists of 14 residues. The J segment lost 11 bases and the V segment lost 5 bases, leaving 9 bases of the junction unmatched. CDR3 nucleotide sequence: TGTGCCAGCAGTCCTGACAGGGCTCGACACGTCCTGACTTTC. Translation: CASSPDRARHVLTF.

The chain carries TRBV19 and TRBJ2-1; tentative D call: TRBD2 (6 bases). CDR3 size: 17 residues. Per the germline V gene, CDR1 is LNHDA and CDR2 is SQIVND (reference sequence). V shed 10 bases and J shed 6 bases, with 28 bases lying between them. The CDR3 bases are TGTGCCACCAAAAGGGGTGGGACCGGGACTTCCCGCAATGAGCAGTTCTTC. This sequence encodes CATKRGGTGTSRNEQFF.